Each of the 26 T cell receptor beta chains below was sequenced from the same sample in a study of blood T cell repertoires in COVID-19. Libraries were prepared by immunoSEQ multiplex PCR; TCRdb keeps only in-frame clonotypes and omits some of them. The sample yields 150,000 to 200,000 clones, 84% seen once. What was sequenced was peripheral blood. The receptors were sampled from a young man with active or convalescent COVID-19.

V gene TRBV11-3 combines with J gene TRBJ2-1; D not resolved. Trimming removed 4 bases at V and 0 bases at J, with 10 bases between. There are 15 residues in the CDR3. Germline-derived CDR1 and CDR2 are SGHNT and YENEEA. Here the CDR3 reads CASSYASSSYNEQFF. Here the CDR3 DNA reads TGTGCCAGCAGCTACGCGTCAAGCTCCTACAATGAGCAGTTCTTC.

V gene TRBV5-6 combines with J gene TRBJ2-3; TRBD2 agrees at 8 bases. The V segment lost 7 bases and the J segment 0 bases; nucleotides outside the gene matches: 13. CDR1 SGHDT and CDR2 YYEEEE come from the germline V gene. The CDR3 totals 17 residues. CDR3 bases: TGTGCCAGCCATCCTAGCGGGTCGCGCCCCAGCACAGATACGCAGTATTTT. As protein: CASHPSGSRPSTDTQYF.

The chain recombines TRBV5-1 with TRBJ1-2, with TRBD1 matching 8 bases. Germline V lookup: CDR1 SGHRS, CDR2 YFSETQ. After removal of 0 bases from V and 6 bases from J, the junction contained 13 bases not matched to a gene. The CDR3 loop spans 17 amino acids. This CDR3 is CASSLGSGGTGFDGYTF. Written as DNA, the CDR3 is TGCGCCAGCAGCTTGGGGTCTGGGGGGACAGGATTTGATGGCTACACCTTC. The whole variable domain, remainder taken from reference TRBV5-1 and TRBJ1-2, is KAGVTQTPRYLIKTRGQQVTLSCSPISGHRSVSWYQQTPGQGLQFLFEYFSETQRNKGNFPGRFSGRQFSNSRSEMNVSTLELGDSALYLCASSLGSGGTGFDGYTFGSGTRLTVV.

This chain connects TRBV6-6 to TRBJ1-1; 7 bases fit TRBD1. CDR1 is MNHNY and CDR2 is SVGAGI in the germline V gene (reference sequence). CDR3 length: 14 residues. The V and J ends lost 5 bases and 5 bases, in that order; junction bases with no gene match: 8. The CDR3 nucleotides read TGTGCCAGCAGTGGACCACAGGGGCGAACTGAAGCTTTCTTT. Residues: CASSGPQGRTEAFF.

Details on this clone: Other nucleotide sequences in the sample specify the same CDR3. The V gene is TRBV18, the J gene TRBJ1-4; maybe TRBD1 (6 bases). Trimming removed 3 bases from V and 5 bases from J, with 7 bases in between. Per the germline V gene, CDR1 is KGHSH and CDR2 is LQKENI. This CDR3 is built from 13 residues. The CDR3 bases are TGTGCCAGCTCACCCGGACAGAATGAAAAACTGTTTTTT. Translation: CASSPGQNEKLFF.

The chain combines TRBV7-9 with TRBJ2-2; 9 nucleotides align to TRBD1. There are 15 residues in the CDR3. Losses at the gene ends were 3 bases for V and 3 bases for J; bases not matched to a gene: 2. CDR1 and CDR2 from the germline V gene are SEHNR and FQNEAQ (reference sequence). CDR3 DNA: TGTGCCAGCAGCTTCAGGACAGGGGACACCGGGGAGCTGTTTTTT. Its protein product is CASSFRTGDTGELFF. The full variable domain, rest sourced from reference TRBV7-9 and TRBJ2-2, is DTGVSQNPRHKITKRGQNVTFRCDPISEHNRLYWYRQTLGQGPEFLTYFQNEAQLEKSRLLSDRFSAERPKGSFSTLEIQRTEQGDSAMYLCASSFRTGDTGELFFGEGSRLTVL.

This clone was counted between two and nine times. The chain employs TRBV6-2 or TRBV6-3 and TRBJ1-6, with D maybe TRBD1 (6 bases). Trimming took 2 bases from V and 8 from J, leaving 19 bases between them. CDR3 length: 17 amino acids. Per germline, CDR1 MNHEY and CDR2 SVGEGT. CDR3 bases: TGTGCCAGCAGTTACCCTACATTACAGGGAGAGCATTCACCCCTCCACTTT. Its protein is CASSYPTLQGEHSPLHF.

The CDR3 is CASSFSGRALDEQFF. The CDR3 DNA reads TGTGCCAGCAGCTTTAGCGGGAGGGCCTTGGATGAGCAGTTCTTC. This rearrangement joins TRBV5-8 to TRBJ2-1; 11 positions match TRBD2. Germline CDR1 reads SGHTS; CDR2 reads YDEGEE. J was trimmed by 8 bases and V by 2 bases; bases with no gene match: 6. CDR3 length equals 15 residues.

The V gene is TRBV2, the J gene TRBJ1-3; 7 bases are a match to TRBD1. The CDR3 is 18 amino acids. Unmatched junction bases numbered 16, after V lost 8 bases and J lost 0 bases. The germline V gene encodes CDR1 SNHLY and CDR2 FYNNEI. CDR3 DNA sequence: TGTGCCAGCGTCCGGACAGGCAGGGGGACCAGCTCTGGAAACACCATATATTTT. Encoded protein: CASVRTGRGTSSGNTIYF.

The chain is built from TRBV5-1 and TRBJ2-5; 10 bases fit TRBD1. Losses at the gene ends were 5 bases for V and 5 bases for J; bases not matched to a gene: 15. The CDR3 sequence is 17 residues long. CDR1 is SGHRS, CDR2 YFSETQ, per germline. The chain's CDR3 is CASSEITAGQGIETQYF. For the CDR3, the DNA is TGCGCCAGCAGTGAGATAACAGCGGGACAGGGGATTGAGACCCAGTACTTC.

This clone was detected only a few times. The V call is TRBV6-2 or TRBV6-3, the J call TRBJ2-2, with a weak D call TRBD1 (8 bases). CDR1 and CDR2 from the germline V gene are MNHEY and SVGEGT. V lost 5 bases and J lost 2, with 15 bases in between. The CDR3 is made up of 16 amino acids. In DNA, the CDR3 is TGTGCCAGCAGTAAGACAGGGGACTACAACACCGGGGAGCTGTTTTTT. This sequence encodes CASSKTGDYNTGELFF.

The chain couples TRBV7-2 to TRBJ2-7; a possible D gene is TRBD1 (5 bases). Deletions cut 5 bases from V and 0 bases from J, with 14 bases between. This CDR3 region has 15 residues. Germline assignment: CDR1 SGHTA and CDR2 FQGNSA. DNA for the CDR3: TGTGCCAGCAGCAGTGACAGTTTTCCCTCCTACGAGCAGTACTTC. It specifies CASSSDSFPSYEQYF.

The CDR3: CASSQVGGGLGYTF. In nucleotides, the CDR3 is TGTGCCAGCAGCCAAGTGGGTGGGGGCCTCGGCTACACCTTC. The V and J genes are TRBV3-1 (or the pseudogene TRBV3-2) and TRBJ1-2; D might be TRBD1 (6 bases). The germline CDR1 and CDR2 sequences are LGHDT and YNNKEL (reference sequence). Trimming pared 1 base from V and 8 bases from J, leaving 14 bases between. The CDR3 totals 14 residues.

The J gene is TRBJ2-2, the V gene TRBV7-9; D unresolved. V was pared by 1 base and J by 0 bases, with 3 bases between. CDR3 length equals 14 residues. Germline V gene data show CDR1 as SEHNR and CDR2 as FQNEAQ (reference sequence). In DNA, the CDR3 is TGTGCCAGCAGCTTAGGCGCGAACACCGGGGAGCTGTTTTTT. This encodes CASSLGANTGELFF. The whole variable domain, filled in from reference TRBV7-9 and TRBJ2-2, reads DTGVSQNPRHKITKRGQNVTFRCDPISEHNRLYWYRQTLGQGPEFLTYFQNEAQLEKSRLLSDRFSAERPKGSFSTLEIQRTEQGDSAMYLCASSLGANTGELFFGEGSRLTVL.

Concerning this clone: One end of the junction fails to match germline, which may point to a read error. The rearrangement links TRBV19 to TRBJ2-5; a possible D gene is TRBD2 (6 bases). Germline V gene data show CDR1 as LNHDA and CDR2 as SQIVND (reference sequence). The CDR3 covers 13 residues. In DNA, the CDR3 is TGTGCCAGTAGTATCGTCCCCGGAGGAGGGTCGCACTTC. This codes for CASSIVPGGGSHF.

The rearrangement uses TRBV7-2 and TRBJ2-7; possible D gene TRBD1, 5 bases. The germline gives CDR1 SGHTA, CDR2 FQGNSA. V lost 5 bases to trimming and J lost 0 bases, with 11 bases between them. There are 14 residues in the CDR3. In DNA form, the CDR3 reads TGTGCCAGCAGCCCTTGGACAAACTCCTACGAGCAGTACTTC. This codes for CASSPWTNSYEQYF.

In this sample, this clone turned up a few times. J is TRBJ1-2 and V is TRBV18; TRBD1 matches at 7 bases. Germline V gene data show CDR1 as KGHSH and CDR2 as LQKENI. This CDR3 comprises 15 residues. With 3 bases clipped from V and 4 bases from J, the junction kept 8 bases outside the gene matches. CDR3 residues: CASSPGSGQFYGYTF. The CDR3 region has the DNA TGTGCCAGCTCACCTGGATCGGGACAGTTCTATGGCTACACCTTC.

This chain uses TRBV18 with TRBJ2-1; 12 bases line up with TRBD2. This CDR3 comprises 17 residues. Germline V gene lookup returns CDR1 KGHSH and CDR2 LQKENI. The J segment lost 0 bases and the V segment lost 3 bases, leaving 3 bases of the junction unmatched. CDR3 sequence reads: CASSPWTSGTSYNEQFF. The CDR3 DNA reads TGTGCCAGCTCACCCTGGACTAGCGGGACCTCCTACAATGAGCAGTTCTTC.

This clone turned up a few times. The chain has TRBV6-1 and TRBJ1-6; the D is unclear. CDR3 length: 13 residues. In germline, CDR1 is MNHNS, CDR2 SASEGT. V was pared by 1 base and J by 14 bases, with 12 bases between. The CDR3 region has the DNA TGTGCCAGCAGTGAAGGTCCTCGGGGAACCCTCCACTTT. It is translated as CASSEGPRGTLHF.

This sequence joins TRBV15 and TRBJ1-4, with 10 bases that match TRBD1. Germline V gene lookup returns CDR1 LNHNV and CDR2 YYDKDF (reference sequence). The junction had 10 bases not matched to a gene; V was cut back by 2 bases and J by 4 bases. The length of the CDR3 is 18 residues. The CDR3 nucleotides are TGTGCCACCAGCAGAACCCCGGGACAGGGGCTTCATAATGAAAAACTGTTTTTT. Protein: CATSRTPGQGLHNEKLFF.

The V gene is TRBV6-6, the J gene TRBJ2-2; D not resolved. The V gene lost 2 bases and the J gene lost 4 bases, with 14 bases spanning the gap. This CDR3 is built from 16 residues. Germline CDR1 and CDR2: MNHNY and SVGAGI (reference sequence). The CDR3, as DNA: TGTGCCAGCAGTTACCCCCGGCGGCACCTCACCGGGGAGCTGTTTTTT. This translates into CASSYPRRHLTGELFF.

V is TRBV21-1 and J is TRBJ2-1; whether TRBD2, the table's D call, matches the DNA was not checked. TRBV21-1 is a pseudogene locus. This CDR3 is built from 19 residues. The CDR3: CASSKVTSGRSRLYNEQFF. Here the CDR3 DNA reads TGTGCCAGCAGCAAAGTTACTAGCGGGAGAAGTCGACTGTACAATGAGCAGTTCTTC.

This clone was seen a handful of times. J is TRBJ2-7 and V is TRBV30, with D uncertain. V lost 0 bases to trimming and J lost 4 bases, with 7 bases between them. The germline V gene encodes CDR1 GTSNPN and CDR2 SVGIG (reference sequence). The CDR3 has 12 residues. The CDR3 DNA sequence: TGTGCCTGGAGTGTCTCGGGTTACGAGCAGTACTTC. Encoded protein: CAWSVSGYEQYF. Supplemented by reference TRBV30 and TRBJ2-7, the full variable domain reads SQTIHQWPATLVQPVGSPLSLECTVEGTSNPNLYWYRQAAGRGLQLLFYSVGIGQISSEVPQNLSASRPQDRQFILSSKKLLLSDSGFYLCAWSVSGYEQYFGPGTRLTVT.

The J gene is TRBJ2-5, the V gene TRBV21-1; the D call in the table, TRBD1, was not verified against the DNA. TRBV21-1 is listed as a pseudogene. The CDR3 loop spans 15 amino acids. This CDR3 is CASSKVTGEHETQYF. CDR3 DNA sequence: TGTGCCAGCAGCAAAGTTACAGGGGAACACGAGACCCAGTACTTC.

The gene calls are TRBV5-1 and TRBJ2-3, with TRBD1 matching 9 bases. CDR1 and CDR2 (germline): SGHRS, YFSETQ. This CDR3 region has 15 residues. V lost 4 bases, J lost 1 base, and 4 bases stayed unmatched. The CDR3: CASSGGQGGTDTQYF. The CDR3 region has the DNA TGCGCCAGCAGCGGGGGACAGGGAGGCACAGATACGCAGTATTTT.

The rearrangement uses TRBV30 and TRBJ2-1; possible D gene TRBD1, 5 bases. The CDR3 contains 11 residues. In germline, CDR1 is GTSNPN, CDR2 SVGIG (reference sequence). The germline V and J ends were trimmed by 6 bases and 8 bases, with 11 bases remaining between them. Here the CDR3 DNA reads TGTGCCTGCGGCCAGGGCTATGAGCAGTTCTTC. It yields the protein CACGQGYEQFF.